This T cell receptor (beta chain) was identified in a study of T cell repertoires in cytomegalovirus infection. MiXCR, applied by TCRdb to the reads, yields one record per CDR3 protein. This table has about a million distinct CDR3 sequences, roughly 31% appearing once. From germline, CDR1 is MNHEY and CDR2 SVGEGT. The trim removed 2 bases at V and 4 bases at J, leaving 4 bases unmatched. The length of the CDR3 is 15 residues. For this clonotype: The target antigen is unknown.

The chain couples TRBV6-2 or TRBV6-3 to TRBJ2-1, with 8 bases identical to TRBD2. Here the sequenced sample was cultured CD8+ T cells from PBMCs, taken from culture after CMV antigen stimulation. This clonotype originated in a human donor in good health (CMV status not recorded). Some clones in this sample may be carry-over from other donors' samples. CDR3 protein: CASSYRGGIYNEQFF. As DNA, the CDR3 is TGTGCCAGCAGTTACCGGGGGGGAATTTACAATGAGCAGTTCTTC.